This T cell receptor (beta chain) was identified during a study of blood T cell repertoires in COVID-19. Study-wide background: Italy, Spain and the United States were the sources of the convalescent and acute COVID-19 samples.

Germline CDR1 and CDR2: SGHRS and YFSETQ. The V gene lost 4 bases and the J gene lost 0 bases, with 8 bases spanning the gap. This CDR3 has 14 amino acids. Under the authors' procedure: It was from reference gene primer amplification that nucleated cell counts were estimated. The repertoire was sequenced with immunoSEQ multiplex PCR; TCRdb's copy has only in-frame clones and lacks some. V and J calls and clone size come straight from that table; D and trimming were deduced from the DNA. The data hold approximately 190,000 clones, with around four fifths observed a single time. The origin of this receptor is a human donor in a cohort sampled during active COVID-19. V gene TRBV5-1 combines with J gene TRBJ2-1; D unresolved. What was sequenced was peripheral blood. The CDR3 DNA reads TGCGCCAGCAGCGTAGCTAACTCCTACAATGAGCAGTTCTTC. It specifies CASSVANSYNEQFF. The full variable domain, in which reference TRBV5-1 and TRBJ2-1 provide the parts outside the CDR3, is KAGVTQTPRYLIKTRGQQVTLSCSPISGHRSVSWYQQTPGQGLQFLFEYFSETQRNKGNFPGRFSGRQFSNSRSEMNVSTLELGDSALYLCASSVANSYNEQFFGPGTRLTVL.